These 5 T cell receptor beta chains share one sample of origin, sequenced in a study of T cell repertoires in aging, cancer and after chemotherapy. The template was genomic DNA from peripheral blood, not RNA. A mixed TRB-A/B primer pool amplified rearranged TRB by multiplex touch-down PCR. In TCRdb, the multiplex PCR reads were re-called with MiXCR into one record per CDR3 protein. This table has fewer than 15,000 distinct CDR3 sequences, around 25% appearing once. The sample was blood. Receptors were obtained from a human donor in good health.

This clonotype appeared many times. The chain recombines TRBV7-9 with TRBJ2-3; D gene unclear. This CDR3 is 11 amino acids long. Trimming cost V 5 bases and J 6 bases, with 6 bases left between them. In germline, CDR1 is SEHNR, CDR2 FQNEAQ (reference sequence). The CDR3, as DNA: TGTGCCAGCAGCCTCGCGGATACGCAGTATTTT. Amino acid sequence: CASSLADTQYF.

The chain combines TRBV27 with TRBJ1-5; D may be TRBD1 (6 bases). This CDR3 contains 17 residues. V lost 5 bases and J 3 bases, leaving 20 bases between the germline ends. The germline V gene encodes CDR1 MNHEY and CDR2 SMNVEV (reference sequence). The CDR3 here is CASSPLLRGAPNQPQHF. The CDR3 coding sequence is TGTGCCAGCAGTCCCCTTCTGAGGGGGGCCCCCAATCAGCCCCAGCATTTT.

The V and J genes are TRBV18 and TRBJ2-1; D might be TRBD1 or TRBD2, each matching 5 bases. This CDR3 region has 15 residues. The germline gives CDR1 KGHSH, CDR2 LQKENI. Trimming left V 3 bases short and J 5 bases short, with 14 bases between. CDR3 in DNA: TGTGCCAGCTCACCGGGGACGGTTCTTAACAATGAGCAGTTCTTC. Translation: CASSPGTVLNNEQFF.

Comments on this clonotype: This may stem from a read error, because a much larger clone lies one nucleotide away. CDR3 nucleotide sequence: TGCAGCGCCACTCAGGGTTCTGGGGCCTACGTCCTGACTTTC. Amino acids: CSATQGSGAYVLTF. The chain is built from TRBV29-1 and TRBJ2-6, with TRBD1 as a possible D gene (5 bases). The CDR3 sequence is 14 residues long. Germline V lookup: CDR1 SQVTM, CDR2 ANQGSEA.

This chain links TRBV9 with TRBJ2-6, with D hard to call. Trimming took 0 bases from V and 2 from J, leaving 6 bases between them. CDR1 is SGDLS, CDR2 YYNGEE, per germline. This CDR3 has 15 residues. CDR3 residues: CASSVVPAGANVLTF. CDR3 nucleotide sequence: TGTGCCAGCAGCGTAGTCCCAGCTGGGGCCAACGTCCTGACTTTC. Combining the CDR3 with reference TRBV9 and TRBJ2-6 gives the whole variable domain DSGVTQTPKHLITATGQRVTLRCSPRSGDLSVYWYQQSLDQGLQFLIQYYNGEERAKGNILERFSAQQFPDLHSELNLSSLELGDSALYFCASSVVPAGANVLTFGAGSRLTVL.